This T cell receptor beta chain originates from a study of cytomegalovirus exposure and HLA in healthy donors. Researchers ran the PCR with 60 Vbeta and 13 Jbeta primers. The table came from immunoSEQ multiplex PCR; TCRdb's copy has only in-frame clones and leaves some out. The data contain 85,000 to 130,000 clones, about 80% of them singletons. V lost 5 bases to trimming and J lost 5 bases, with 10 bases between them. The CDR3 consists of 13 residues. The germline V gene encodes CDR1 LNHDA and CDR2 SQIVND (reference sequence). In this sample, this clone turned up a few times. This TCR was recovered from a man in his 60s in good health and CMV-seropositive. The material sequenced was PBMCs. V gene TRBV19 combines with J gene TRBJ1-5, with D possibly being TRBD1 (6 bases). The CDR3 DNA is TGTGCCAGTAGTCAGGGGCGGGATCAGCCCCAGCATTTT. This encodes CASSQGRDQPQHF.